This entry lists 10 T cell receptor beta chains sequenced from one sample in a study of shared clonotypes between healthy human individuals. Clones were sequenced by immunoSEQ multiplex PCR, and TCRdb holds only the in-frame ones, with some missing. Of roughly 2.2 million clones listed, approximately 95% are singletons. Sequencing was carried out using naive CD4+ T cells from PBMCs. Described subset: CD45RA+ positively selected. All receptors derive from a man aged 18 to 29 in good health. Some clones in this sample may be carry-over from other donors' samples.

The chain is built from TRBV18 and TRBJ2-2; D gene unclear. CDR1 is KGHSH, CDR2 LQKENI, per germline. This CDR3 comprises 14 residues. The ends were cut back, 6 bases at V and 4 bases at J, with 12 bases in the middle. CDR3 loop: CASSLQQPTGELFF. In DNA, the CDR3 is TGTGCCAGCTCCCTTCAACAGCCCACCGGGGAGCTGTTTTTT.

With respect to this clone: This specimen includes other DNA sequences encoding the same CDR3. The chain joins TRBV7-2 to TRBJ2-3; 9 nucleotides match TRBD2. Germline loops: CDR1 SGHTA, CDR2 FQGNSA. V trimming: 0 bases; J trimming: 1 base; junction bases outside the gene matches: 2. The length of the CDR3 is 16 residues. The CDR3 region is CASSLAIAGGTDTQYF. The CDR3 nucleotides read TGTGCCAGCAGCTTAGCGATAGCGGGAGGCACAGATACGCAGTATTTT. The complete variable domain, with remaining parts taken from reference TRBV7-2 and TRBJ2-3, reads GAGVSQSPSNKVTEKGKDVELRCDPISGHTALYWYRQSLGQGLEFLIYFQGNSAPDKSGLPSDRFSAERTGGSVSTLTIQRTQQEDSAVYLCASSLAIAGGTDTQYFGPGTRLTVL.

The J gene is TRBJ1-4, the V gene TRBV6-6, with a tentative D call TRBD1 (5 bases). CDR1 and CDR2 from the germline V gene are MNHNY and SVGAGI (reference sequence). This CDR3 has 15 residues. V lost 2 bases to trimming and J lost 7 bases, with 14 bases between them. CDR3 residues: CASSYVGGSGEKLFF. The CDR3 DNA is TGTGCCAGCAGTTACGTTGGGGGATCCGGTGAAAAACTGTTTTTT.

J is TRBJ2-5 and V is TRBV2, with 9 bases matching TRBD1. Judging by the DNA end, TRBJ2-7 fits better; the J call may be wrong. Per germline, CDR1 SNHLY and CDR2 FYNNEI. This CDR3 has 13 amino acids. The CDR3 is CASERDRAYEQYF. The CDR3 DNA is TGTGCCAGCGAGAGGGACAGGGCCTACGAGCAGTACTTC.

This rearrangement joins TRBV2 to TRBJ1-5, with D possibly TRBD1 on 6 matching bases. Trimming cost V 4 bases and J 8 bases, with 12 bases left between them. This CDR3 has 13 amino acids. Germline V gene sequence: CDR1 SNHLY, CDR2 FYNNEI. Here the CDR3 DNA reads TGTGCCAGCAGTGTACAGGGAAGGGAGCCCCAGCATTTT. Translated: CASSVQGREPQHF. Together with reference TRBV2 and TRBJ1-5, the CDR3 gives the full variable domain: EPEVTQTPSHQVTQMGQEVILRCVPISNHLYFYWYRQILGQKVEFLVSFYNNEISEKSEIFDDQFSVERPDGSNFTLKIRSTKLEDSAMYFCASSVQGREPQHFGDGTRLSIL.

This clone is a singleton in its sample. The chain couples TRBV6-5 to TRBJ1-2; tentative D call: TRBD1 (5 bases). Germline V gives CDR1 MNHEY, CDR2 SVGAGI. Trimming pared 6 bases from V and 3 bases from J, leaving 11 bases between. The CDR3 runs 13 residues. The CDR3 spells CASSRPRDYGYTF. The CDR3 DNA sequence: TGTGCCAGCAGCCGACCCAGGGACTATGGCTACACCTTC.

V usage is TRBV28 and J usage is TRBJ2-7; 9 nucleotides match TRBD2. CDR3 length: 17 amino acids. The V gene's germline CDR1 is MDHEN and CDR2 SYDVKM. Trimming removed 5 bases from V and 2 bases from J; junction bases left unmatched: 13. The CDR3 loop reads CASSPGTSWLLTYEQYF. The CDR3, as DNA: TGTGCCAGCAGTCCCGGGACTAGCTGGCTCCTTACCTACGAGCAGTACTTC.

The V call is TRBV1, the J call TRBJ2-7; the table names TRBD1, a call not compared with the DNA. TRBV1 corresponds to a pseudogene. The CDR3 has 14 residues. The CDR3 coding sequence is TGCACCAGCAGCCAACTCGCAGGGACCTACGAGCAGTACTTC. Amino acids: CTSSQLAGTYEQYF.

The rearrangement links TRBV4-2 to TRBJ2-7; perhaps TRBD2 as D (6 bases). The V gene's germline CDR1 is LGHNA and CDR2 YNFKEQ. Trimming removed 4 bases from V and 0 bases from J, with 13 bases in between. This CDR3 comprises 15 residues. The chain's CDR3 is CASSPSAGSSYEQYF. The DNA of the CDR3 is TGTGCCAGCAGCCCCTCCGCGGGAAGCTCCTACGAGCAGTACTTC.

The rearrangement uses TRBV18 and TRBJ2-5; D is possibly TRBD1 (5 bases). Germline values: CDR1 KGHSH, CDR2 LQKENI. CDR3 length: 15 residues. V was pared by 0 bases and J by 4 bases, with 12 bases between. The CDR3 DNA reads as TGTGCCAGCTCACCACCGAATGGACATGGAGAGACCCAGTACTTC. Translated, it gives CASSPPNGHGETQYF. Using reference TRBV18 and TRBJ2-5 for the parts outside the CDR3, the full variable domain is NAGVMQNPRHLVRRRGQEARLRCSPMKGHSHVYWYRQLPEEGLKFMVYLQKENIIDESGMPKERFSAEFPKEGPSILRIQQVVRGDSAAYFCASSPPNGHGETQYFGPGTRLLVL.